This record covers a single T cell receptor (beta chain). Its antigen remains unidentified. Trimming took 3 bases from V and 0 from J, leaving 11 bases between them. Germline V gene sequence: CDR1 MDHEN, CDR2 SYDVKM. The CDR3 loop spans 15 amino acids. These data come from a study of T cell repertoires in cytomegalovirus infection. Each CDR3 protein is one row after TCRdb ran MiXCR on the reads. This table holds some 900,000 distinct CDR3 sequences, about 30% found once. The chain joins TRBV28 to TRBJ1-1, with D unresolved. This TCR derives from a human donor in good health (CMV status not recorded). Some clones in this sample may be carry-over from other donors' samples. Sequenced here: cultured CD8+ T cells from PBMCs, sampled from culture after CMV antigen stimulation. The CDR3 spells CASSFLQDLNTEAFF. The CDR3 region has the DNA TGTGCCAGCAGTTTCCTCCAGGACCTGAACACTGAAGCTTTCTTT. The entire variable domain, with the rest obtained from reference TRBV28 and TRBJ1-1, is as follows: DVKVTQSSRYLVKRTGEKVFLECVQDMDHENMFWYRQDPGLGLRLIYFSYDVKMKEKGDIPEGYSVSREKKERFSLILESASTNQTSMYLCASSFLQDLNTEAFFGQGTRLTVV.